Sequencing of this T cell receptor beta chain was carried out in a study of chemoradiotherapy in HPV16-positive cancers. In the study overall: A couple of HPV16-positive patients' cells yielded candidate HPV-specific clones and common motifs. General study results and limits: Better recurrence-free survival went with HPV-responsive T-cell expansion in HPV16-positive patients.

A word on this clone: Its antigen is as yet unknown.

The repertoire was sequenced with immunoSEQ multiplex PCR; TCRdb's copy has only in-frame clones and lacks some. This repertoire shows around 9,200 clones, roughly 78% found once; its top ten account for about 9.1%. In germline, CDR1 is MNHNS, CDR2 SASEGT. The CDR3 is 14 amino acids. The V and J ends lost 6 bases and 3 bases respectively, with 15 bases between them. V is TRBV6-1 and J is TRBJ2-7; no firm D call. The specimen was taken from a patient who underwent chemoradiotherapy. The sequence derives from a human donor with HPV-associated anogenital cancer. This CDR3 reads CASSKLVLGYEQYF. Written as DNA, the CDR3 is TGTGCCAGCAGCAAACTGGTGTTAGGCTACGAGCAGTACTTC.